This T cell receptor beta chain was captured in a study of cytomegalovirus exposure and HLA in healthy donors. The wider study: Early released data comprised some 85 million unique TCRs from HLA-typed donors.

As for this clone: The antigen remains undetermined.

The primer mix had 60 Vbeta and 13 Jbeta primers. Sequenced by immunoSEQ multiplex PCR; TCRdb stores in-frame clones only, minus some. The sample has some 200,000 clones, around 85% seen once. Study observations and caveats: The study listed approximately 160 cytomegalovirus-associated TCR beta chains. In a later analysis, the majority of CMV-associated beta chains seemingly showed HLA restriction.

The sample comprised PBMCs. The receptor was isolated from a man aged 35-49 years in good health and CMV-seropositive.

The CDR3 sequence is CASSAAVEDDQPQHF. The DNA of the CDR3 is TGTGCCAGCAGCGCAGCGGTCGAGGACGATCAGCCCCAGCATTTT. This rearrangement joins TRBV9 to TRBJ1-5; no reliable D call. Germline V CDR1 and CDR2: SGDLS, YYNGEE. This CDR3 has 15 amino acids. Trimming cost V 3 bases and J 5 bases, with 15 bases left between them.